This TCR beta chain was documented in a study of T-cell reconstitution after alpha-beta-depleted transplantation in children (dated by TCRdb to 2016 to 2018). Regarding the complete study: Using TCR repertoire profiling, the study followed T-cell immune reconstitution in a quantitative way in children after TCRalphabeta/CD19-depleted allogeneic hematopoietic cell transplantation.

Library prep was done by PCR. Instrument used: Illumina HiSeq 2500. To normalize quantification of the TCRbeta repertoire, the TCR libraries were built with molecular barcoding that relied on unique molecular identifiers. Using fastp trimming at Q25 and MiXCR clonotype assembly, TCRdb reanalyzed the public sequencing data and kept in-frame beta chains. Each entry is one CDR3 protein sequence, shown with its most common DNA and genes. The sample profile shows about 600,000 distinct CDR3 sequences; 13% of them were found once. Around 2.2% of the sample lies in the top ten. Summary of the overall study and its limitations: In some patients, high TCRbeta diversity at day 60 was attributed to recipient T cells and intrathymic progenitors that had survived conditioning. Hyperexpanded clone frequencies declined over subsequent months; after one year, T-cell counts and TCRbeta diversity were mostly attributed to newly produced T cells. The apparently early recovery of alphabetaT-cell counts about two months after transplant reportedly depended on only several hundred rapidly expanded clones that came from non-depleted graft cells.

From its cysteine to its phenylalanine, the CDR3 spans 14 amino acids. The only DNA kept is the CDR3, 42 bases in frame from the first base. The germline V gene (reference sequence) specifies DFQATT as CDR1 and SNEGSKA as CDR2. V sheds 8 bases and J sheds 2 bases, leaving 16 bases between their ends. The treatment or condition label of this sample denotes: allogeneic hematopoietic cell transplantation with graft depleted of TCRalphabeta T cells and CD19 B cells. The children who served as transplant recipients had been given grafts of TCRalphabeta/CD19-depleted allogeneic hematopoietic cells. A remark on this clonotype: Its antigen is unknown. There are no base qualities to consult, and no much larger clone falls within one base.

The V gene is TRBV20-1 and the J gene is TRBJ2-1; TRBD2 is perhaps the D gene, given 5 matching bases. This clonotype was obtained from a male patient between 5 and 17 years old who had a stem cell transplant for acute myeloid leukemia, so the T cells may come from the graft donor. Specimen: PBMCs, mostly from graft donor cells, collected 360 days after TCRalphabeta/CD19-depleted stem cell transplant. The CDR3 corresponds to CSSKRFLTYNEQFF. The bases are TGCAGTTCCAAGCGGTTCTTGACCTACAATGAGCAGTTCTTC.